This entry lists 25 T cell receptor beta chains sequenced from one sample in a study of OX40 agonist ivuxolimab in advanced cancers. This table comes from immunoSEQ multiplex PCR, and its TCRdb copy is limited to in-frame clones, with some not included. The repertoire holds 100,000 or so clones, with around nine tenths as singletons. Here the sequenced sample was CD4+ or CD8+ T cells sorted from blood, taken in a trial of the OX40 agonist ivuxolimab. The receptors here all came from an adult with an advanced solid tumor such as melanoma, head and neck, liver or kidney cancer.

The chain is built from TRBV4-3 and TRBJ2-2; 14 bases fit TRBD2. CDR3 length equals 17 residues. The trim removed 3 bases at V and 4 bases at J, leaving 4 bases unmatched. The V gene's germline CDR1 is LGHNA and CDR2 YSLEER. The DNA for the CDR3 is TGCGCCAGCAGCCAGTTGGGACTAGCGGGAGTCACCGGGGAGCTGTTTTTT. Its protein product is CASSQLGLAGVTGELFF.

The chain is built from TRBV9 and TRBJ2-1, with 9 bases fitting TRBD1. With 5 bases clipped from V and 3 bases from J, the junction kept 6 bases outside the gene matches. Germline V CDR1 and CDR2: SGDLS, YYNGEE. CDR3 length equals 15 residues. In DNA form, the CDR3 reads TGTGCCAGCAGTCTGGGACAGGGCAGCTACAATGAGCAGTTCTTC. Translating it yields CASSLGQGSYNEQFF.

The chain carries TRBV19 and TRBJ1-2, with D possibly TRBD1 on 5 matching bases. The CDR3 spans 11 residues. The ends were cut back, 10 bases at V and 6 bases at J, with 12 bases in the middle. Germline V gives CDR1 LNHDA, CDR2 SQIVND (reference sequence). The CDR3 loop reads CATPRGDGYTF. The CDR3 DNA follows: TGTGCCACCCCCCGAGGGGATGGCTACACCTTC.

The chain employs TRBV4-1 and TRBJ2-5; 10 bases match TRBD2. Germline V CDR1 and CDR2: MGHRA, YSYEKL. The trim removed 4 bases at V and 2 bases at J, leaving 7 bases unmatched. The CDR3 covers 16 residues. CDR3 nucleotide sequence: TGCGCCAGCAGCCGCCCGGGACTAGCGCGACAAGAGACCCAGTACTTC. It is translated as CASSRPGLARQETQYF.

The J gene is TRBJ1-1, the V gene TRBV29-1; 7 nucleotides agree with TRBD1. Unmatched junction bases numbered 4, after V lost 3 bases and J lost 0 bases. Germline loops: CDR1 SQVTM, CDR2 ANQGSEA. The CDR3 contains 14 residues. CDR3 residues: CSVEGTAMNTEAFF. CDR3 nucleotide sequence: TGCAGCGTTGAGGGGACAGCCATGAACACTGAAGCTTTCTTT.

The V call is TRBV28, the J call TRBJ1-5, with 10 positions matching TRBD1. Germline-derived CDR1 and CDR2 are MDHEN and SYDVKM. The trim removed 6 bases at V and 6 bases at J, leaving 11 bases unmatched. CDR3 size: 16 residues. DNA of the CDR3: TGTGCCAGCAGACTACCGATGGGACAGGGGACTCAGCCCCAGCATTTT. It specifies CASRLPMGQGTQPQHF.

The V gene is TRBV7-2, the J gene TRBJ2-2; D is undetermined. The CDR3 is 14 amino acids. The V end was cut by 2 bases, the J end by 5 bases, with 9 bases between. In germline, CDR1 is SGHTA, CDR2 FQGNSA. Here the CDR3 reads CASSLSQGTGELFF. CDR3 DNA sequence: TGTGCCAGCAGCTTATCGCAAGGGACCGGGGAGCTGTTTTTT.

CDR3 residues: CASSLERGFGYTF. Written as DNA, the CDR3 is TGTGCCAGCAGCTTAGAGAGGGGGTTTGGCTACACCTTC. The chain joins TRBV11-3 to TRBJ1-2, with D perhaps TRBD1 (6 bases). V dropped 0 bases and J dropped 7 bases, with 9 bases sitting between them. This CDR3 has 13 amino acids. Germline V CDR1 and CDR2: SGHNT, YENEEA.

This clone was counted once. CDR3: CASSLEPGGLGSTNEKLFF. In DNA form, the CDR3 reads TGTGCCAGCAGCTTAGAGCCAGGGGGCTTGGGGTCCACTAATGAAAAACTGTTTTTT. The chain combines TRBV7-8 with TRBJ1-4, with 8 bases aligning to TRBD1. With 1 base clipped from V and 2 bases from J, the junction kept 12 bases outside the gene matches. Germline V gene data show CDR1 as SGHVS and CDR2 as FQNEAQ. The CDR3 length is 19 residues. Based on the CDR3 plus reference TRBV7-8 and TRBJ1-4, the full variable domain is GAGVSQSPRYKVAKRGQDVALRCDPISGHVSLFWYQQALGQGPEFLTYFQNEAQLDKSGLPSDRFFAERPEGSVSTLKIQRTQQEDSAVYLCASSLEPGGLGSTNEKLFFGSGTQLSVL.

The chain recombines TRBV28 with TRBJ2-3; the D gene could be TRBD1 or TRBD2 (6 bases each). CDR3 size: 14 residues. From germline, CDR1 is MDHEN and CDR2 SYDVKM. The V and J ends lost 8 bases and 0 bases respectively, with 12 bases between them. The CDR3 DNA reads as TGTGCCAGCCTGGGGGGCGTTAGCACAGATACGCAGTATTTT. Its translation: CASLGGVSTDTQYF. The variable domain in full, with the rest retrieved from reference TRBV28 and TRBJ2-3, is DVKVTQSSRYLVKRTGEKVFLECVQDMDHENMFWYRQDPGLGLRLIYFSYDVKMKEKGDIPEGYSVSREKKERFSLILESASTNQTSMYLCASLGGVSTDTQYFGPGTRLTVL.

The rearrangement links TRBV7-9 to TRBJ2-7, with D uncertain. Germline values: CDR1 SEHNR, CDR2 FQNEAQ (reference sequence). This CDR3 is built from 12 residues. With 7 bases removed from V and 7 bases from J, the gap between germline ends came to 14 bases. CDR3 region: CASTSEASEQYF. CDR3 sequence (DNA): TGTGCCAGCACTTCCGAAGCCTCGGAGCAGTACTTC.

V and J are TRBV5-3 and TRBJ2-3, with D uncertain. TRBV5-3 is identified as an open reading frame with a role that is uncertain. The length of the CDR3 is 10 residues. The V end was cut by 3 bases, the J end by 8 bases, with 4 bases between. For the CDR3, the DNA is TGTGCCAGAAGCTGGGTTACGCAGTATTTT. It specifies CARSWVTQYF.

This chain links TRBV5-1 with TRBJ1-2; no definite D call. The ends were cut back, 0 bases at V and 2 bases at J, with 8 bases in the middle. The CDR3 totals 14 residues. Germline V CDR1 and CDR2: SGHRS, YFSETQ. The CDR3 loop is CASSLGVANYGYTF. The CDR3 DNA reads as TGCGCCAGCAGCTTGGGGGTAGCAAACTATGGCTACACCTTC.

This clone was seen more than once but under ten times. This chain uses TRBV19 with TRBJ2-7; D is unresolved. This CDR3 spans 14 amino acids. V was pared by 9 bases and J by 0 bases, with 15 bases between. In germline, CDR1 is LNHDA, CDR2 SQIVND (reference sequence). CDR3 protein: CASASYKGSYEQYF. The CDR3 region has the DNA TGTGCCAGCGCCTCGTACAAGGGCTCCTACGAGCAGTACTTC.

The chain recombines TRBV10-3 with TRBJ2-3, with 7 bases that match TRBD2. Per germline, CDR1 ENHRY and CDR2 SYGVKD. After removal of 7 bases from V and 7 bases from J, the junction contained 11 bases not matched to a gene. This CDR3 has 14 residues. The CDR3 reads CAIKSASGTHTQYF. The CDR3 DNA sequence: TGTGCCATCAAATCCGCTAGCGGTACCCATACGCAGTATTTT.

This clone was detected only once. J is TRBJ1-1 and V is TRBV27; 7 nucleotides agree with TRBD1. Germline values: CDR1 MNHEY, CDR2 SMNVEV (reference sequence). The V segment lost 5 bases and the J segment 4 bases; nucleotides outside the gene matches: 7. The CDR3 runs 14 residues. The CDR3: CASSTRGRGTEAFF. DNA for the CDR3: TGTGCCAGCAGTACAAGGGGGCGCGGCACTGAAGCTTTCTTT.

The count of this clone is one. The chain couples TRBV4-2 to TRBJ2-6, with 9 bases lining up with TRBD2. The CDR3 is 18 amino acids. Looked up from germline, CDR1 is LGHNA and CDR2 is YNFKEQ. V was pared by 1 base and J by 3 bases, with 7 bases of the junction left unmatched. CDR3 loop: CASSQVAGLANGANVLTF. CDR3 nucleotides: TGTGCCAGCAGCCAAGTCGCGGGACTAGCTAATGGGGCCAACGTCCTGACTTTC.

V usage is TRBV7-9 and J usage is TRBJ2-7, with a possible D match to TRBD1 (6 bases). The CDR3 covers 15 residues. The germline gives CDR1 SEHNR, CDR2 FQNEAQ (reference sequence). Deletions cut 3 bases from V and 4 bases from J, with 16 bases between. As DNA, the CDR3 is TGTGCCAGCAGCTTCAGGGGCCAGTTGACATACGAGCAGTACTTC. It codes for CASSFRGQLTYEQYF.

The chain employs TRBV7-8 and TRBJ2-7; 10 nucleotides match TRBD2. This CDR3 spans 15 amino acids. Germline CDR1 SGHVS, CDR2 FQNEAQ. The V gene end was trimmed by 3 bases and the J gene end by 5 bases; junction bases not matched to a gene: 7. The CDR3 loop reads CASSFTPGLANEQYF. The CDR3 DNA is TGTGCCAGCAGCTTCACGCCGGGACTAGCGAACGAGCAGTACTTC.

The CDR3, as DNA: TGTGCCAGCAGGGACCTACGCTCCTACAATGAGCAGTTCTTC. Its protein product is CASRDLRSYNEQFF. This rearrangement joins TRBV19 to TRBJ2-1, with D tentatively TRBD1 or TRBD2 (5 bases each). Trimming took 9 bases from V and 0 from J, leaving 12 bases between them. The germline gives CDR1 LNHDA, CDR2 SQIVND (reference sequence). The CDR3 consists of 14 residues.

This chain uses TRBV25-1 with TRBJ1-1, with TRBD1 as a possible D gene (6 bases). This CDR3 is built from 13 residues. Trimming pared 9 bases from V and 7 bases from J, leaving 18 bases between. Germline CDR1 reads MGHDK; CDR2 reads SYGVNS. The CDR3 sequence: CASNRVPTFEAFF. CDR3 sequence (DNA): TGTGCCAGTAACAGGGTCCCGACATTTGAAGCTTTCTTT.

J is TRBJ2-3 and V is TRBV9; D possibly matches TRBD1 or TRBD2 (6 bases each). Trimming cost V 4 bases and J 6 bases, with 24 bases left between them. The germline gives CDR1 SGDLS, CDR2 YYNGEE. CDR3 length equals 17 residues. The CDR3 bases are TGTGCCAGCAGCCCCTCTGGGGGGCGGGGAAGCAGGGATACGCAGTATTTT. The encoded protein is CASSPSGGRGSRDTQYF.

This clone was seen once. V is TRBV7-3 and J is TRBJ2-7; 10 nucleotides line up with TRBD1. CDR1 is SGHTA and CDR2 is FQGTGA in the germline V gene. The trim removed 2 bases at V and 7 bases at J, leaving 8 bases unmatched. The CDR3 is made up of 15 amino acids. The CDR3 DNA reads TGTGCCAGCAGCTTACACCCGGGACAGGGGCTAGAGCAGTACTTC. Translated: CASSLHPGQGLEQYF.

The chain uses TRBV18 and TRBJ2-4; 7 bases agree with TRBD2. Trimming took 0 bases from V and 5 from J; bases not matched to a gene: 10. The germline V gene has CDR1 KGHSH and CDR2 LQKENI. The CDR3 sequence is 17 residues long. The CDR3 sequence is CASSPPRERDAQNIQYF. In DNA form, the CDR3 reads TGTGCCAGCTCACCACCGAGGGAGCGGGACGCTCAAAACATTCAGTACTTC.

This clone was observed a single time. The chain recombines TRBV11-2 with TRBJ2-5; TRBD1 matches 9 bases. This CDR3 contains 14 residues. V gave up 3 bases and J gave up 3 bases; unmatched junction bases: 2. CDR1 is SGHAT, CDR2 FQNNGV, per germline. DNA for the CDR3: TGTGCCAGCAGCTTCGGGACAGGGAAAGAGACCCAGTACTTC. Translating gives CASSFGTGKETQYF.